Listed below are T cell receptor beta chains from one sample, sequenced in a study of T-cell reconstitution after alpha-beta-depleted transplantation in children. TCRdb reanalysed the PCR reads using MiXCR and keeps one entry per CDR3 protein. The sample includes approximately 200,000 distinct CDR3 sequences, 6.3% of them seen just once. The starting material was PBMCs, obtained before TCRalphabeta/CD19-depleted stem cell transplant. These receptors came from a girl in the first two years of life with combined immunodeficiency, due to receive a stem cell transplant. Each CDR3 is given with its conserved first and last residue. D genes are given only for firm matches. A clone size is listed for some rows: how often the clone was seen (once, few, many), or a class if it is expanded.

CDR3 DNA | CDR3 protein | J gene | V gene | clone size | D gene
TGTGCCAGCAGTTATGCCCTAGGGACGGAGGACGCTCAAGAGACCCAGTACTTC | CASSYALGTEDAQETQYF | TRBJ2-5 | TRBV28 | many | NA
TGTGCCAGCAGTTTTGAGGGGGCTTTGAAGACCCAGTACTTC | CASSFEGALKTQYF | TRBJ2-5 | TRBV28 | few | TRBD1
TGTGCCAGCAGCCTAGGAAGGACAGGATACAATCAGCCCCAGCATTTT | CASSLGRTGYNQPQHF | TRBJ1-5 | TRBV5-5 | NA | TRBD1
TGTGCCAGCAGCAAAGGTCACTCTCTAAACGAGCAGTACTTC | CASSKGHSLNEQYF | TRBJ2-7 | TRBV7-9 | many | NA
TGTGCCAGCAGCCCCAGCCAGGGGGCGGCCAAAAACATTCAGTACTTC | CASSPSQGAAKNIQYF | TRBJ2-4 | TRBV7-2 | few | TRBD1
TGTGCCAGCAGCTTGTTCGGTTCGAACACCGGGGAGCTGTTTTTT | CASSLFGSNTGELFF | TRBJ2-2 | TRBV5-5 | few | NA
TGTGCCAGCAAGGGAGCCTACGAGCAGTACTTC | CASKGAYEQYF | TRBJ2-7 | TRBV7-8 | many | NA
TGTGCCATCAGTGAGCCCCCGAGGAGACTAGCGGGAGTAAGCACAGATACGCAGTATTTT | CAISEPPRRLAGVSTDTQYF | TRBJ2-3 | TRBV10-3 | many | TRBD2
TGTGCCAGCAGCTGGAATAGGGGCCAGCCCCAGCATTTT | CASSWNRGQPQHF | TRBJ1-5 | TRBV7-2 | many | NA
TGTGCCAGCAGCTTCAGGCCTGATAGCACAGATACGCAGTATTTT | CASSFRPDSTDTQYF | TRBJ2-3 | TRBV7-8 | many | NA
TGTGCCAGCAGCAAGCGGGCCACCACAGATACGCAGTATTTT | CASSKRATTDTQYF | TRBJ2-3 | TRBV7-3 | many | NA
TGCAGCGTTTCACAGGGTTATGGCTCCTACGAGCAGTACTTC | CSVSQGYGSYEQYF | TRBJ2-7 | TRBV29-1 | NA | NA
TGTGCCAGCAGTTCCCCGGGGGGAGCCAAAAACATTCAGTACTTC | CASSSPGGAKNIQYF | TRBJ2-4 | TRBV7-9 | few | TRBD2
TGTGCCAGCAGTTCTCCGACTAGCGGGAGGTCCGGAGTGTACCAAGAGACCCAGTACTTC | CASSSPTSGRSGVYQETQYF | TRBJ2-5 | TRBV28 | many | TRBD2
TGTGCCAGCTCACCCTACATCCGGGACGGAGACTACGAGCAGTACTTC | CASSPYIRDGDYEQYF | TRBJ2-7 | TRBV18 | many | NA
TGTGCCAGCAGCGCTTACCTCGGGACAGGGGCTGGAAACACCATATATTTT | CASSAYLGTGAGNTIYF | TRBJ1-3 | TRBV9 | many | TRBD1
TGCGCCAGCAGCTTGGCCCCGACAATTCAAGAGACCCAGTACTTC | CASSLAPTIQETQYF | TRBJ2-5 | TRBV5-1 | few | NA
TGTGCCAGCAGCACGCGGTGGCGGGGGGGCTCGACCGGGGAGCTGTTTTTT | CASSTRWRGGSTGELFF | TRBJ2-2 | TRBV7-8 | many | TRBD2
TGTGCCAGCAGCTTAAACGGAGGAACCGACGAGCAGTACTTC | CASSLNGGTDEQYF | TRBJ2-7 | TRBV7-3 | many | NA
TGTGCCAGCAGTCCACAGGGCTTTTCCTACGAGCAGTACTTC | CASSPQGFSYEQYF | TRBJ2-7 | TRBV6-2/TRBV6-3 | many | NA
TGTGCTAGTGGTTTGGTTAGCGGGCTCTATGGCTACACCTTC | CASGLVSGLYGYTF | TRBJ1-2 | TRBV12-5 | many | NA
TGTGCCAGCAGCTCCCGTAGCGGGAGTACCTACAATGAGCAGTTCTTC | CASSSRSGSTYNEQFF | TRBJ2-1 | TRBV7-2 | many | TRBD2
TGTGCCAGCAGTCGCCCGGGACAGGGGGCCTTCGGGGAGCTGTTTTTT | CASSRPGQGAFGELFF | TRBJ2-2 | TRBV27 | many | TRBD1